Only a few counts were recorded for the clone carrying this TCR beta chain. TCRB transcripts that were expressed got sequenced, as all of the isolated RNA had been reverse transcribed. Clones were sequenced by immunoSEQ multiplex PCR, and TCRdb holds only the in-frame ones, with some missing. The sample has about 340,000 clones, roughly 8% seen once. The record originates from a study of beta chain features in type 1 diabetes. Stem cell-like memory, regulatory, central memory and naive CD4+ cells were sorted via CD45RO/CCR7/CD25/CD127/CD95/CD27. The clonotype comes from a woman between 18 and 29 years old in good health. The material sequenced was central memory CD4+ T cells from blood.

The CDR3 loop is CASSLSFYDGAFF. Here the CDR3 DNA reads TGTGCCAGCAGTTTATCGTTTTACGATGGAGCTTTCTTT. This chain uses TRBV27 with TRBJ1-1; D call uncertain. Trimming removed 0 bases from V and 10 bases from J, with 12 bases in between. Germline V gives CDR1 MNHEY, CDR2 SMNVEV (reference sequence). The CDR3 consists of 13 residues.